The TCR beta chain described here comes from a study of T cells in Graves' hyperthyroidism and ophthalmopathy (dated by TCRdb to between 2018 and 2020). Some background on the complete study: A discovery cohort of about 96 patients, fewer than 50 with Graves' ophthalmopathy and over 55 with stable Graves' hyperthyroidism, was used to find distinguishing TCR V-J signatures. According to the paper, TCR Vbeta CDR3 sequencing was carried out on 135 peripheral blood samples, which came from fewer than 50 ophthalmopathy, 75 to 80 hyperthyroidism and approximately 17 progressor patients. In several Graves' hyperthyroidism patients, the study also compared T-cell repertoires from thyroid tissue with T-cell repertoires from blood. Following sampling, methimazole starting at 30 mg daily was given to hyperthyroidism patients, and high-dose intravenous methylprednisolone was given to ophthalmopathy patients. The roughly 91 discovery patients were randomly divided into training and test sets at a 7:3 ratio. An independent validation cohort of 18 to 20 hyperthyroidism patients and 17 patients who later progressed to ophthalmopathy tested prospective prediction of ophthalmopathy.

The full study reports these points: Blood samples also contained most of the expanded thyroid clonotypes (frequency above 0.001), which suggests that blood repertoires may reflect thyroid immune responses. No statistical method was used to set the sample size in advance, and investigators knew the group allocation. In validation, progression to ophthalmopathy was predicted by the model with 70% to 71% sensitivity and nearly 75% specificity, a median of around 5.9 months before onset. Ophthalmopathy was separated from stable hyperthyroidism by a 13 V-J signature model, with roughly 88% sensitivity and approximately 84% specificity obtained in cross-validation and 80%/75% obtained in testing.

The TCR beta CDR3 regions were amplified from RNA transcripts. For the first round of RT-PCR on the TCR CDR3, the HTBI primer set was used together with the Qiagen OneStep RT-PCR kit. The libraries were constructed in a second round of multiplex PCR and then size-selected and purified. The libraries were sequenced on an Illumina HiSeq2000 using paired-end 100 bp reads. The authors' pipeline ran thus. SOAPnuke was used to process the raw data, with reads discarded if the reads contained adapters or uncalled bases, had a mean Phred below 15, or lacked an exact constant-primer or identifier match. COPE v1.2.5 was used to merge the high-quality paired reads, and each unique nucleotide sequence was defined as a clonotype. MiTCR v1.1 was used to align clonotypes to the IMGT TRBV, TRBD and TRBJ reference segments. The analysis was restricted to V-J combinations with a frequency above 0.0001, which together covered roughly 99% of the repertoires. The TCS score was defined as the ratio of F50 (clonal expansion) to E x V (chaos), calculated using BLOSUM62-based TCRdist between CDR3 peptides within each V-J. Welch's t-statistics and random forest reduced around 550 V-J features to 13, which were used in a naive Bayes classifier (R e1071). In TCRdb, the public reads were trimmed at Q25 with fastp and aligned with MiXCR, with productive beta chains retained. Identical CDR3 protein sequences are pooled into one entry, listed with their most common genes and DNA. The V and J calls reflect TCRdb's pipeline rather than the authors' work. The sample includes about 560,000 distinct CDR3 sequences, with under 60% observed a single time. The ten largest make up just over 8% of the sample.

This clonotype was detected a few times. There is no known antigen for this receptor. Base quality data are lacking; no much larger clone is found one base away. A patient counted as having stable Graves' hyperthyroidism if no progression to ophthalmopathy occurred over 18 months of follow-up. The hyperthyroidism patients were between 18 and 65 years old and newly diagnosed, with a disease duration of less than 2 months. Exclusion was applied to patients with uncontrolled infections, other autoimmune diseases, pregnancy or lactation. Diagnoses were established on the basis of clinical symptoms, serum thyroxine and TRAb, thyroid ultrasound, and orbital computed tomography. Total RNA was extracted with Trizol reagent, and quality was checked on an Agilent 2100 Bioanalyzer. The junction carries 4 bases between V and J, which are trimmed by 6 bases and 2 bases respectively. As encoded in the germline V gene (reference sequence), CDR1 is GTSNPN while CDR2 is SVGIG. From cysteine to phenylalanine, the CDR3 is 10 amino acids long. Only CDR3 DNA remains: 30 bases, in frame from the first base.

This sequence was found in a woman younger than 30 with Graves' hyperthyroidism. Donor details come from another sample of the same person, matched by shared clones. The chain couples TRBV30 to TRBJ2-5, with the D gene too uncertain to name. Sample: peripheral blood or thyroid tissue (not recorded which). The CDR3 corresponds to CACGQETQYF. The base sequence is TGTGCCTGTGGACAAGAGACCCAGTACTTC.